Shown below are 23 T cell receptor beta chains from a single sample sequenced in a study of follicular helper T cells after annual influenza vaccination. Sequencing was performed with immunoSEQ multiplex PCR; in TCRdb, only in-frame clones are kept and a portion is missing. The table includes approximately 30,000 clones, roughly 80% detected once. Documented time point: 2014-2015 season, pre-vaccination. The sequencing used CXCR5+ CD38- circulating T follicular helper cells from blood, collected on the day of influenza vaccination. The subset is: circulating Tfh, non-naive CD4+CXCR5+PD-1+ (ICOS+CD38+ or ICOS-CD38-). The receptor source for this set is an adult who received the influenza vaccine.

V is TRBV10-3 and J is TRBJ1-5; 9 nucleotides line up with TRBD1. Trimming took 3 bases from V and 4 from J; bases not matched to a gene: 7. Germline V CDR1 and CDR2: ENHRY, SYGVKD. The CDR3 is 16 amino acids. The CDR3 here is CAISDYGQGINQPQHF. The CDR3 DNA is TGTGCCATCAGTGATTACGGACAGGGGATAAATCAGCCCCAGCATTTT.

The chain couples TRBV7-9 to TRBJ2-1; TRBD2 agrees at 11 bases. CDR1 and CDR2 (germline): SEHNR, FQNEAQ (reference sequence). There are 15 residues in the CDR3. J lost 6 bases, V lost 3 bases, and 4 bases had no gene match. The DNA of the CDR3 is TGTGCCAGCAGCTTCACTAGCGGGGGTCCCAATGAGCAGTTCTTC. Its protein product is CASSFTSGGPNEQFF. The full variable domain, completed using reference TRBV7-9 and TRBJ2-1, is DTGVSQNPRHKITKRGQNVTFRCDPISEHNRLYWYRQTLGQGPEFLTYFQNEAQLEKSRLLSDRFSAERPKGSFSTLEIQRTEQGDSAMYLCASSFTSGGPNEQFFGPGTRLTVL.

The chain is built from TRBV23-1 and TRBJ2-2; 8 bases align to TRBD1. Being an ORF, TRBV23-1 has a function that is uncertain. The CDR3 extends over 18 amino acids. Trimming removed 0 bases from V and 5 bases from J; junction bases left unmatched: 11. This chain's CDR3 is CASSQSSGRTGKTGELFF. In nucleotides, the CDR3 is TGCGCCAGCAGTCAATCCAGCGGTAGGACAGGGAAGACCGGGGAGCTGTTTTTT.

The V and J genes are TRBV2 and TRBJ1-2; the D gene is possibly TRBD1 (6 bases). Germline V CDR1 and CDR2: SNHLY, FYNNEI. V was clipped by 6 bases and J by 2 bases, with 10 bases between them. The CDR3 covers 13 residues. CDR3 DNA sequence: TGTGCCAGCAGAGGACAGCGAAACTATGGCTACACCTTC. This encodes CASRGQRNYGYTF.

The CDR3: CASSRLATSEAFF. Written as DNA, the CDR3 is TGTGCCAGCAGTCGGCTGGCGACTTCTGAAGCTTTCTTT. V gene TRBV11-3 combines with J gene TRBJ1-1; D is unresolved. Trimming took off 6 bases at V and 6 bases at J, with 14 bases between the two ends. CDR3 length: 13 residues. Germline V gives CDR1 SGHNT, CDR2 YENEEA.

The J gene is TRBJ2-2, the V gene TRBV11-2; D is uncertain. Germline V lookup: CDR1 SGHAT, CDR2 FQNNGV. The V gene lost 6 bases and the J gene lost 6 bases, with 14 bases spanning the gap. The CDR3 has 14 amino acids. CDR3 bases: TGTGCCAGCAGTTTTAACTATGGTGCCGGGGAGCTGTTTTTT. Residues: CASSFNYGAGELFF.

The J gene is TRBJ1-1, the V gene TRBV5-5; 8 positions match TRBD1. The CDR3 loop spans 15 amino acids. J gave up 4 bases and V 4 bases, and 9 bases lay outside the gene matches. Germline CDR1 SGHKS, CDR2 YYEKEE (reference sequence). CDR3 in DNA: TGTGCCAGCAGCAAAGGACAGGGATGGTCCACTGAAGCTTTCTTT. Its translation: CASSKGQGWSTEAFF.

This clone was seen a handful of times. The same CDR3 also results from other DNA sequences found in this sample. The V and J genes are TRBV6-4 and TRBJ1-1; 7 bases line up with TRBD1. The CDR3 has 12 residues. Germline V gene sequence: CDR1 MRHNA, CDR2 SNTAGT. The V and J ends lost 6 bases and 2 bases, in that order; junction bases with no gene match: 0. The CDR3 protein is CASRGGNTEAFF. CDR3 nucleotides: TGTGCCAGCAGAGGGGGCAACACTGAAGCTTTCTTT.

The CDR3 loop is CASSKQSNTEAFF. CDR3 nucleotides: TGTGCCAGTAGTAAACAGTCGAACACTGAAGCTTTCTTT. The genes are TRBV19 and TRBJ1-1; no clear D. With 4 bases removed from V and 1 base from J, the gap between germline ends came to 7 bases. The CDR3 is 13 amino acids. CDR1 is LNHDA and CDR2 is SQIVND in the germline V gene (reference sequence).

The rearrangement links TRBV25-1 to TRBJ2-3; 8 nucleotides agree with TRBD2. Germline-derived CDR1 and CDR2 are MGHDK and SYGVNS. The length of the CDR3 is 16 residues. With 2 bases clipped from V and 6 bases from J, the junction kept 10 bases outside the gene matches. This chain's CDR3 is CASSERKSGGTDTQYF. The DNA of the CDR3 is TGTGCCAGCAGTGAACGCAAAAGCGGGGGAACTGATACGCAGTATTTT.

This sequence joins TRBV11-2 and TRBJ1-6; D remains unclear. The CDR3 spans 14 residues. Trimming left V 7 bases short and J 7 bases short, with 14 bases between. Germline V gene sequence: CDR1 SGHAT, CDR2 FQNNGV. The CDR3 is CASTKLLGNSPLHF. As DNA, the CDR3 is TGTGCCAGCACTAAGCTTTTGGGCAATTCACCCCTCCACTTT.

J is TRBJ1-2 and V is TRBV19, with D hard to call. The germline V gene encodes CDR1 LNHDA and CDR2 SQIVND (reference sequence). V was clipped by 5 bases and J by 2 bases, with 15 bases between them. The CDR3 contains 15 residues. The chain's CDR3 is CASSPTGLKNYGYTF. DNA for the CDR3: TGTGCCAGTAGTCCAACCGGACTAAAAAACTATGGCTACACCTTC.

This clone appeared a single time. This chain uses TRBV29-1 with TRBJ1-1; a weak D match, TRBD1 (6 bases). The germline gives CDR1 SQVTM, CDR2 ANQGSEA. The ends were cut back, 7 bases at V and 3 bases at J, with 12 bases in the middle. CDR3 length equals 12 residues. CDR3: CSALKGDTEAFF. CDR3 in DNA: TGCAGCGCCCTGAAGGGGGACACTGAAGCTTTCTTT.

A single count supports this clone. This rearrangement joins TRBV6-1 to TRBJ1-4, with a tentative D call TRBD1 (6 bases). V lost 0 bases, J lost 7 bases, and 12 bases lay in between. CDR3 length: 15 residues. Germline CDR1 MNHNS, CDR2 SASEGT. CDR3 region: CASSEARGGVEKLFF. The CDR3 DNA follows: TGTGCCAGCAGTGAAGCGAGGGGGGGGGTTGAAAAACTGTTTTTT.

The V and J genes are TRBV29-1 and TRBJ2-7, with D possibly TRBD1 on 6 matching bases. The CDR3 loop spans 14 amino acids. CDR1 and CDR2 (germline): SQVTM, ANQGSEA. The germline V and J ends were trimmed by 4 bases and 0 bases, with 13 bases remaining between them. CDR3 loop: CSVVTGPSSYEQYF. The CDR3 DNA reads as TGCAGCGTTGTGACAGGACCCAGCTCCTACGAGCAGTACTTC.

This chain joins TRBV30 and TRBJ1-5; 7 positions agree with TRBD1. The CDR3 is made up of 14 amino acids. Germline loops: CDR1 GTSNPN, CDR2 SVGIG (reference sequence). The ends lost 3 bases at V and 4 bases at J; junction bases unmatched: 6. The CDR3 DNA follows: TGTGCCTGGAGCCCGGGACAGTATAATCAGCCCCAGCATTTT. Amino acid sequence: CAWSPGQYNQPQHF.

CDR3 bases: TGTGCCAGCAGGTCTTCAGCGGAGTACGGGGAGCTGTTTTTT. Its protein product is CASRSSAEYGELFF. The rearrangement links TRBV9 to TRBJ2-2; tentatively, D is TRBD2 (5 bases). Between the trimmed V and J ends, which lost 5 bases and 7 bases, there was a span of 15 bases. This CDR3 is 14 amino acids long. Germline values: CDR1 SGDLS, CDR2 YYNGEE.

The V call is TRBV9, the J call TRBJ2-5, with TRBD2 matching over 7 bases. Germline V gene sequence: CDR1 SGDLS, CDR2 YYNGEE. There are 16 residues in the CDR3. Losses at the gene ends were 0 bases for V and 9 bases for J; bases not matched to a gene: 14. For the CDR3, the DNA is TGTGCCAGCAGCGTAGGACAGACAGCCCTGGGGGGGGCCCAGTACTTC. Residues: CASSVGQTALGGAQYF.

The V gene is TRBV7-2, the J gene TRBJ2-7; D might be TRBD2 (6 bases). V shed 3 bases and J shed 1 base, with 13 bases lying between them. CDR1 SGHTA and CDR2 FQGNSA come from the germline V gene. CDR3 length equals 15 residues. The CDR3 coding sequence is TGTGCCAGCAGCTTGGCGTTAGCGGTATCCTACGAGCAGTACTTC. It yields the protein CASSLALAVSYEQYF.

Points on this clone: At one of its ends the junction is not consistent with the germline gene, which may arise from a read error. This sequence joins TRBV7-8 and TRBJ2-5, with a possible D match to TRBD2 (5 bases). The CDR3 runs to 13 residues. The germline V gene encodes CDR1 SGHVS and CDR2 FQNEAQ. CDR3 bases: TGTGCCAGCAGCTCTGGACTGCAAGAGGCCCAGTACTTC. It is translated as CASSSGLQEAQYF.

A single count supports this clone. The rearrangement links TRBV2 to TRBJ1-6; D is uncertain. This CDR3 is 13 amino acids long. V shed 10 bases and J shed 7 bases, with 14 bases lying between them. In germline, CDR1 is SNHLY, CDR2 FYNNEI. CDR3: CAIGRADNSPLHF. Written as DNA, the CDR3 is TGTGCCATCGGGAGGGCGGACAATTCACCCCTCCACTTT.

V gene TRBV7-3 combines with J gene TRBJ2-2; possible D gene TRBD1, 5 bases. CDR1 is SGHTA and CDR2 is FQGTGA in the germline V gene. Trimming cost V 2 bases and J 1 base, with 5 bases left between them. CDR3 length: 14 amino acids. The CDR3, as DNA: TGTGCCAGCAGCTTAGACAGGAACACCGGGGAGCTGTTTTTT. Protein: CASSLDRNTGELFF.

The J gene is TRBJ2-3, the V gene TRBV10-3; a possible D gene is TRBD2 (5 bases). Germline assignment: CDR1 ENHRY and CDR2 SYGVKD. The ends were cut back, 4 bases at V and 2 bases at J, with 16 bases in the middle. CDR3 size: 16 residues. The CDR3 nucleotides read TGTGCCATCAGTGCGGGGATACTTAGCGACACAGATACGCAGTATTTT. Its protein is CAISAGILSDTDTQYF.